This paragraph reports one T cell receptor (beta chain). No cognate antigen has been identified for it. A much bigger clone sits one base away, suggesting this may be a read error. This sample was taken from a study of regulatory T cells in long-lasting Graves disease (dated by TCRdb to about 2021). Study-level background: Newly diagnosed Graves' disease patients had taken antithyroid drugs for less than 3 months. TCR sequencing covered some 13 persistent and roughly 20 newly diagnosed Graves' disease patients, some 35 samples in total. The study was conducted in China and was registered as a clinical trial. Persistent Graves' disease patients were compared with newly diagnosed Graves' disease patients by peripheral blood TCR sequencing and RNA sequencing. General study outcomes and caveats: Compared with newly diagnosed patients, persistent Graves' disease patients had lower TCR Shannon entropy and fewer highly expanded clones, which suggests clonal expansion. The small sample size was acknowledged by the authors as a limitation that may reduce accuracy. Peripheral blood alone was examined, since thyroid tissue, which constituted the primary lesion, could not be accessed. Preferential use of TRBV28, TRBJ1-2 and TRBJ2-5 was observed in persistent disease, whereas TRBV20-1 and TRBJ2-1 were favored in newly diagnosed disease. Persistent patients shared more public clonotypes among themselves (around 2,500) than newly diagnosed patients did (nearly 1,000). Sequencing and analysis were restricted to the TCR beta chain.

The time point label for this specimen denotes: newly diagnosed GD, antithyroid drugs for less than 3 months. RNA was extracted from PBMCs in TRIzol for both TCR sequencing and RNA sequencing. The diagnosis of Graves' disease was made according to American Thyroid Association guidelines. Recruitment of patients was carried out at an endocrinology department in Xi'an, China. Each patient gave 7 to 9.5 milliliters of peripheral blood, collected in an EDTA anticoagulant tube. Ficoll Paque Plus density gradient separation was used to isolate PBMCs, and no further T cell sorting was done. An Agilent 2100 Bioanalyzer and agarose gel were used to check RNA quality, and a NanoDrop 2000 was used to measure RNA concentration. Library creation used multiplex PCR. These reads were obtained on an Illumina HiSeq 4000. TCR beta libraries were built with iRepertoire HTBI primers and Arm-PCR amplification of CDR3 regions. Before sequencing, the PCR products went through gel purification. In the original analysis: Gene usage analysis of CDR3 amino acid clonotypes relied on the 55 to 80 TRBV and more than twelve TRBJ segments identified across samples. COPE and FqMerger were used to merge the filtered high-quality paired reads into contigs. Contigs were aligned with BLAST to IMGT TRBV, TRBD and TRBJ reference genes, and CDR3 was defined per IMGT. Any clonotype with a frequency above 0.1% was counted as a highly expanded clone. Repertoire diversity was measured by Shannon entropy, and V-J evenness by the Gini coefficient. Clonotypes shared by more than one individual were considered public. TCRdb's own reprocessing of the public reads used fastp at Q25 and MiXCR and kept productive beta chains. Records with the same CDR3 protein are collapsed into one entry carrying the most frequent genes and DNA. The V and J calls here are based on TCRdb, not the publication. This sample gives roughly 530,000 distinct CDR3 sequences in total; 15% to 20% of them show up just once. The top ten constitute roughly 25% of the sample.

Measured from the cysteine to the phenylalanine, the CDR3 is 14 residues long. CDR3 DNA only is kept here, 42 bases in frame from base 1. Reading the germline V gene (reference sequence) gives CDR1 GTSNPN and CDR2 SVGIG. The sample was also reused in another study, on T cells in Graves' hyperthyroidism and ophthalmopathy. As the second paper documents: Graves' hyperthyroidism was defined as stable when no progression to ophthalmopathy occurred over 18 months of follow-up. Hyperthyroidism patients were newly diagnosed, had a disease duration of under 2 months, and were aged 18 to 65 years. The study excluded patients with uncontrolled infections, other autoimmune diseases, pregnancy or lactation. Diagnoses were established on the basis of clinical symptoms, serum thyroxine and TRAb, thyroid ultrasound, and orbital computed tomography. The first round of RT-PCR for the TCR CDR3 was performed with the HTBI primer set and the Qiagen OneStep RT-PCR kit. Most expanded thyroid clonotypes (frequency above 0.001) were also detected in blood, suggesting blood repertoires may reflect thyroid immune responses. A model built on a 13 V-J signature distinguished ophthalmopathy from stable hyperthyroidism, reaching around 87% sensitivity and under 84% specificity in cross-validation and 80%/75% in testing. In validation, the model predicted progression to ophthalmopathy with over 65% sensitivity and roughly 75% specificity, a median of about 6 months before onset. To identify distinguishing TCR V-J signatures, a discovery cohort of about a hundred patients was used, comprising 43 with Graves' ophthalmopathy and some 60 with stable Graves' hyperthyroidism. An independent validation cohort of under 20 hyperthyroidism patients and about 15 patients who later progressed to ophthalmopathy tested prospective prediction of ophthalmopathy. The 75 to 100 discovery patients were divided at random into training and test sets in a 7:3 ratio. In addition, the study compared T-cell repertoires in thyroid tissue and in blood from roughly 6 Graves' hyperthyroidism patients. After blood sampling, hyperthyroidism patients were treated with methimazole at a starting dose of 30 mg daily, and ophthalmopathy patients were treated with high-dose intravenous methylprednisolone. Libraries were constructed in a second round of multiplex PCR, after which size selection and purification were carried out. Sequencing of the libraries was done on an Illumina HiSeq2000 using paired-end 100 bp reads. SOAPnuke was used to process the raw data, with reads discarded if the reads contained adapters or uncalled bases, had a mean Phred below 15, or lacked an exact constant-primer or identifier match. COPE v1.2.5 was used to merge the high-quality paired reads, and each unique nucleotide sequence was defined as a clonotype. Clonotypes were aligned to IMGT TRBV, TRBD and TRBJ reference segments using MiTCR v1.1. The analysis included only V-J combinations with a frequency above 0.0001, which together covered 99% to 99.2% of the repertoires. A TCS score was defined as the ratio of F50 (clonal expansion) to E x V (chaos), with BLOSUM62-based TCRdist applied between CDR3 peptides within each V-J. Welch's t-statistics and random forest reduced several hundred V-J features to around 14, which were used in a naive Bayes classifier (R e1071). Sample size was not statistically predetermined, and blinding of investigators to group allocation was not performed. According to the paper, TCR Vbeta CDR3 sequencing was carried out on about 140 peripheral blood samples, which came from approximately 43 ophthalmopathy, under 80 hyperthyroidism and roughly 17 progressor patients.

The sequencing used peripheral blood mononuclear cells (PBMCs), collected at new diagnosis, from a patient treated with antithyroid drugs. The receptor was derived from a woman between 40 and 65 years old with Graves disease. Donor details come from another sample of the same person, matched by shared clones. Here the chain combines TRBV30 and TRBJ2-1; the D gene is possibly TRBD1 or TRBD2, each agreeing over 6 bases. With the DNA end fitting TRBJ2-5 better, the J assignment may be wrong. At the DNA level, the sequence is TGTGCCTGGACCTACGGGGGCACAGGGGAGACCCAGTACTTC. The encoded protein is CAWTYGGTGETQYF.